These 30 T cell receptor beta chains were sequenced from one sample in a study of Ad26.COV2.S vaccination and SARS-CoV-2 variants. This table comes from immunoSEQ multiplex PCR, and its TCRdb copy is limited to in-frame clones, with some not included. The sample contains a few hundred thousand clones, approximately 90% of which appear only once. Treatment specified: about 20 received Ad26.COV2.S at low or high dose, single or two shots; roughly 5 received placebo; per-sample allocation not given. On day 63 after the first injection, vaccine and placebo recipients gave samples. The sequencing used peripheral blood, collected in a trial of Ad26.COV2.S vaccine versus placebo. All receptors derive from a person between 18 and 65 years old who received the Ad26.COV2.S COVID-19 vaccine or a placebo.

This clone has a single count. The chain employs TRBV23-1 and TRBJ2-1; 11 nucleotides align to TRBD2. TRBV23-1 is assigned to the ORF class and has an uncertain function. Germline trimming cut 4 bases from V and 14 bases from J; bases unmatched to any gene: 10. This CDR3 has 14 amino acids. The CDR3 DNA reads TGCGCCAGCAGTCCCTCCACTAGCGGGGGCCGAGAGTTCTTC. Translation gives CASSPSTSGGREFF.

This rearrangement joins TRBV6-5 to TRBJ2-7, with 9 bases matching TRBD1. This CDR3 has 13 amino acids. The germline gives CDR1 MNHEY, CDR2 SVGAGI. The ends lost 7 bases at V and 6 bases at J; junction bases unmatched: 7. The CDR3 here is CASTRDRVGEQYF. As DNA, the CDR3 is TGTGCCAGCACGAGGGACAGGGTCGGCGAGCAGTACTTC.

The chain carries TRBV9 and TRBJ2-7, with 8 bases lining up with TRBD1. The CDR3 extends over 15 amino acids. J lost 1 base, V lost 4 bases, and 7 bases had no gene match. Germline loops: CDR1 SGDLS, CDR2 YYNGEE. The CDR3 DNA follows: TGTGCCAGCAGCAAACAGGGGGACAGGTCCTACGAGCAGTACTTC. Its translation: CASSKQGDRSYEQYF.

The V call is TRBV19, the J call TRBJ2-2; D unresolved. V gave up 6 bases and J gave up 1 base, with 15 bases separating them. The CDR3 covers 16 residues. Looked up from germline, CDR1 is LNHDA and CDR2 is SQIVND (reference sequence). CDR3 coding DNA: TGTGCCAGTAGATCTTATATGGCGAGGAACACCGGGGAGCTGTTTTTT. This gives the protein CASRSYMARNTGELFF. Using reference TRBV19 and TRBJ2-2 for the parts outside the CDR3, the full variable domain is DGGITQSPKYLFRKEGQNVTLSCEQNLNHDAMYWYRQDPGQGLRLIYYSQIVNDFQKGDIAEGYSVSREKKESFPLTVTSAQKNPTAFYLCASRSYMARNTGELFFGEGSRLTVL.

The chain combines TRBV13 with TRBJ2-2; D is undetermined. CDR3 length: 14 residues. Germline CDR1 reads PRHDT; CDR2 reads FYEKMQ (reference sequence). The ends were cut back, 2 bases at V and 3 bases at J, with 7 bases in the middle. The CDR3 region is CASSLYTDTGELFF. The CDR3 region has the DNA TGTGCCAGCAGCTTATACACGGACACCGGGGAGCTGTTTTTT. Complete variable domain (other parts from reference TRBV13 and TRBJ2-2): AAGVIQSPRHLIKEKRETATLKCYPIPRHDTVYWYQQGPGQDPQFLISFYEKMQSDKGSIPDRFSAQQFSDYHSELNMSSLELGDSALYFCASSLYTDTGELFFGEGSRLTVL.

This sequence joins TRBV2 and TRBJ2-6; D gene unclear. Trimming took 10 bases from V and 0 from J, leaving 7 bases between them. The CDR3 has 13 amino acids. CDR1 and CDR2 from the germline V gene are SNHLY and FYNNEI. CDR3 nucleotides: TGTGCCAAGAGGTCCTCTGGGGCCAACGTCCTGACTTTC. Residues: CAKRSSGANVLTF. Full variable domain (outside the CDR3, taken from reference TRBV2 and TRBJ2-6): EPEVTQTPSHQVTQMGQEVILRCVPISNHLYFYWYRQILGQKVEFLVSFYNNEISEKSEIFDDQFSVERPDGSNFTLKIRSTKLEDSAMYFCAKRSSGANVLTFGAGSRLTVL.

This clone was seen a single time. CDR3 amino acids: CASMKVRREQFF. For the CDR3, the DNA is TGTGCCAGCATGAAAGTCCGGAGAGAGCAGTTCTTC. This chain links TRBV5-6 with TRBJ2-1; no clear D. The CDR3 runs to 12 residues. Germline assignment: CDR1 SGHDT and CDR2 YYEEEE. V was clipped by 6 bases and J by 10 bases, with 14 bases between them. Complete variable domain (other parts from reference TRBV5-6 and TRBJ2-1): DAGVTQSPTHLIKTRGQQVTLRCSPKSGHDTVSWYQQALGQGPQFIFQYYEEEERQRGNFPDRFSGHQFPNYSSELNVNALLLGDSALYLCASMKVRREQFFGPGTRLTVL.

The count of this clone is one. The J gene is TRBJ2-7, the V gene TRBV5-6; D is perhaps TRBD2 (5 bases). Germline V gene data show CDR1 as SGHDT and CDR2 as YYEEEE. The germline V and J ends were trimmed by 6 bases and 1 base, with 8 bases remaining between them. The CDR3 covers 12 residues. The DNA of the CDR3 is TGTGCCAGCACACGGACTTCCTACGAGCAGTACTTC. Its translation is CASTRTSYEQYF.

This clone was detected once. The chain carries TRBV15 and TRBJ2-2; D uncertain. Germline V gene data show CDR1 as LNHNV and CDR2 as YYDKDF (reference sequence). This CDR3 region has 14 residues. V was cut by 1 base and J by 5 bases, with 8 bases left in between. The chain's CDR3 is CATSRGGSTGELFF. CDR3 DNA sequence: TGTGCCACCAGCAGAGGAGGCAGTACCGGGGAGCTGTTTTTT.

This clone has only a few counts. The chain joins TRBV5-1 to TRBJ1-6; the match to TRBD1 covers 7 bases. CDR3 length equals 16 residues. Losses at the gene ends were 5 bases for V and 8 bases for J; bases not matched to a gene: 13. Germline CDR1 SGHRS, CDR2 YFSETQ. DNA for the CDR3: TGCGCCAGCAGTAATGGTGTCGGGACAGTGGATTCACCCCTCCACTTT. Amino acids: CASSNGVGTVDSPLHF.

V usage is TRBV11-2 and J usage is TRBJ1-1, with 7 bases matching TRBD1. Germline loops: CDR1 SGHAT, CDR2 FQNNGV. After removal of 5 bases from V and 10 bases from J, the junction contained 10 bases not matched to a gene. There are 13 residues in the CDR3. CDR3 amino acids: CASSRGTVGSAFF. As DNA, the CDR3 is TGTGCCAGCAGCCGGGGGACAGTGGGATCAGCTTTCTTT.

The chain employs TRBV7-2 and TRBJ1-5; D uncertain. Trimming stripped 4 bases from V and 6 bases from J, with 22 bases between. Germline V gene lookup returns CDR1 SGHTA and CDR2 FQGNSA. This CDR3 comprises 17 residues. In nucleotides, the CDR3 is TGTGCCAGCAGCTATGGCCCCCCGGGGATAGGAGGTCAGCCCCAGCATTTT. This codes for CASSYGPPGIGGQPQHF.

The CDR3, as DNA: TGTGCCAGCAGCGTAGATTGGGGGCGAGAGACCCAGTACTTC. Encoded protein: CASSVDWGRETQYF. V gene TRBV9 combines with J gene TRBJ2-5; weak D call: TRBD1 (6 bases). From germline, CDR1 is SGDLS and CDR2 YYNGEE. CDR3 length equals 14 residues. Trimming shortened V by 0 bases and J by 4 bases, and 10 bases separated the two germline ends.

This clone occurred once. The chain has TRBV19 and TRBJ1-2; tentatively, D is TRBD1 (5 bases). The CDR3 is 16 residues long. Germline-derived CDR1 and CDR2 are LNHDA and SQIVND (reference sequence). Trimming pared 4 bases from V and 3 bases from J, leaving 18 bases between. The CDR3 loop is CASSTITGTRDYGYTF. CDR3 sequence (DNA): TGTGCCAGTAGTACTATTACCGGGACCCGCGACTATGGCTACACCTTC.

The chain has TRBV7-8 and TRBJ1-5; D is uncertain. The CDR3 has 15 amino acids. V was clipped by 5 bases and J by 1 base, with 12 bases between them. CDR1 SGHVS and CDR2 FQNEAQ come from the germline V gene. The CDR3 spells CASSPRLGSNQPQHF. The CDR3 DNA follows: TGTGCCAGCAGCCCCCGGTTGGGCAGCAATCAGCCCCAGCATTTT. Full variable domain (remainder filled in from reference TRBV7-8 and TRBJ1-5): GAGVSQSPRYKVAKRGQDVALRCDPISGHVSLFWYQQALGQGPEFLTYFQNEAQLDKSGLPSDRFFAERPEGSVSTLKIQRTQQEDSAVYLCASSPRLGSNQPQHFGDGTRLSIL.

V is TRBV18 and J is TRBJ2-4; D not certain. Germline CDR1 reads KGHSH; CDR2 reads LQKENI. CDR3 size: 15 residues. The V gene lost 2 bases and the J gene lost 0 bases, with 8 bases spanning the gap. CDR3: CASSPSSLAKNIQYF. The CDR3 nucleotides read TGTGCCAGCTCACCATCCAGTCTAGCCAAAAACATTCAGTACTTC.

In regard to this clone: This same CDR3 is encoded by further DNA sequences in the sample. The V gene is TRBV18, the J gene TRBJ2-7; unclear D gene. The germline CDR1 and CDR2 sequences are KGHSH and LQKENI. The CDR3 loop spans 13 amino acids. V was clipped by 0 bases and J by 2 bases, with 5 bases between them. CDR3 loop: CASSPPSAYEQYF. Written as DNA, the CDR3 is TGTGCCAGCTCACCACCGAGCGCCTACGAGCAGTACTTC.

The chain joins TRBV5-8 to TRBJ2-2, with D perhaps given as TRBD1 or TRBD2 (5 bases each). Germline CDR1 is SGHTS and CDR2 is YDEGEE. Trimming pared 4 bases from V and 0 bases from J, leaving 10 bases between. The CDR3 runs 15 residues. CDR3 sequence reads: CASSTGTTNTGELFF. DNA of the CDR3: TGTGCCAGCAGCACCGGGACCACGAACACCGGGGAGCTGTTTTTT.

The V and J genes are TRBV7-9 and TRBJ2-7; TRBD1 aligns across 7 bases. The length of the CDR3 is 18 residues. V lost 1 base, J lost 7 bases, and 19 bases stayed unmatched. CDR1 and CDR2 (germline): SEHNR, FQNEAQ (reference sequence). The CDR3: CASSLGFGDRDFLREQYF. The CDR3 region has the DNA TGTGCCAGCAGCTTAGGATTTGGAGACAGGGATTTTCTCCGTGAGCAGTACTTC.

The chain carries TRBV12-3 or TRBV12-4 and TRBJ1-1; D not certain. CDR3 length: 13 residues. Trimming removed 1 base from V and 6 bases from J, with 9 bases in between. The CDR3 loop reads CASSLDRVAEAFF. CDR3 bases: TGTGCCAGCAGTTTAGACCGGGTGGCTGAAGCTTTCTTT.

Comments on this clone: Other DNA sequences in this sample translate to the same CDR3. J is TRBJ2-7 and V is TRBV18, with 8 bases aligning to TRBD2. V lost 2 bases and J lost 3; bases outside the gene matches: 0. Germline CDR1 reads KGHSH; CDR2 reads LQKENI. The CDR3 sequence is 13 residues long. This chain's CDR3 is CASSPAGGYEQYF. For the CDR3, the DNA is TGTGCCAGCTCACCAGCGGGGGGCTACGAGCAGTACTTC.

This sequence joins TRBV27 and TRBJ2-2, with D uncertain. The ends were cut back, 3 bases at V and 5 bases at J, with 16 bases in the middle. Germline-derived CDR1 and CDR2 are MNHEY and SMNVEV (reference sequence). The CDR3 length is 16 residues. The CDR3 sequence is CASSFLSARVTGELFF. The CDR3 DNA is TGTGCCAGCAGTTTCCTAAGCGCTAGAGTGACCGGGGAGCTGTTTTTT.

The chain links TRBV29-1 to TRBJ2-1; D remains ambiguous. The ends were cut back, 5 bases at V and 0 bases at J, with 11 bases in the middle. CDR3 size: 14 residues. The germline V gene has CDR1 SQVTM and CDR2 ANQGSEA. For the CDR3, the DNA is TGCAGCGTTCTCCCCCTCAGCTCCTACAATGAGCAGTTCTTC. This translates into CSVLPLSSYNEQFF.

The chain carries TRBV6-5 and TRBJ2-4; the match to TRBD2 covers 8 bases. CDR3 length: 16 residues. The V gene's germline CDR1 is MNHEY and CDR2 SVGAGI. Trimming at V came to 4 bases and at J to 3 bases, leaving 8 bases not matched to a gene. The CDR3 DNA is TGTGCCAGCAGTTCCCTCGGGGGGGAGGTCAAAAACATTCAGTACTTC. Encoded protein: CASSSLGGEVKNIQYF.

Comment on this clone: A much larger clone differs by one base, so this may be a read error. The chain couples TRBV5-4 to TRBJ1-1; no reliable D call. V lost 4 bases and J 0 bases, leaving 7 bases between the germline ends. This CDR3 is 13 amino acids long. The germline gives CDR1 SGHNT, CDR2 YYREEE (reference sequence). As DNA, the CDR3 is TGTGCCAGCAGCCCGGGGATGAACACTGAAGCTTTCTTT. The encoded protein is CASSPGMNTEAFF.

The chain recombines TRBV5-4 with TRBJ2-3, with TRBD2 matching 11 bases. Germline CDR1 is SGHNT and CDR2 is YYREEE (reference sequence). The trim removed 4 bases at V and 5 bases at J, leaving 3 bases unmatched. This CDR3 region has 14 residues. The CDR3 DNA is TGTGCCAGCAGCGTAGGACTAGCGGGAGATACGCAGTATTTT. Protein: CASSVGLAGDTQYF. The whole variable domain, filled in from reference TRBV5-4 and TRBJ2-3, reads ETGVTQSPTHLIKTRGQQVTLRCSSQSGHNTVSWYQQALGQGPQFIFQYYREEENGRGNFPPRFSGLQFPNYSSELNVNALELDDSALYLCASSVGLAGDTQYFGPGTRLTVL.

This chain connects TRBV11-3 to TRBJ2-2, with D possibly matching TRBD2 (6 bases). CDR1 is SGHNT and CDR2 is YENEEA in the germline V gene. The CDR3 is 15 residues long. V lost 5 bases and J 4 bases, leaving 14 bases between the germline ends. The chain's CDR3 is CASSNRRAGTGELFF. Here the CDR3 DNA reads TGTGCCAGCAGCAACCGTCGAGCGGGCACCGGGGAGCTGTTTTTT. Variable domain in full (rest from reference TRBV11-3 and TRBJ2-2): EAGVVQSPRYKIIEKKQPVAFWCNPISGHNTLYWYLQNLGQGPELLIRYENEEAVDDSQLPKDRFSAERLKGVDSTLKIQPAELGDSAVYLCASSNRRAGTGELFFGEGSRLTVL.

V gene TRBV6-5 combines with J gene TRBJ2-7; possibly TRBD1 for D (6 bases). V shed 6 bases and J shed 5 bases, with 14 bases lying between them. This CDR3 spans 13 amino acids. From germline, CDR1 is MNHEY and CDR2 SVGAGI. CDR3 amino acids: CASSPRGTDEQYF. CDR3 in DNA: TGTGCCAGCAGCCCCAGGGGAACGGACGAGCAGTACTTC.

A remark on this clone: The junction and the germline gene differ at one end; a read error may be behind it. V and J are TRBV5-1 and TRBJ1-2; 8 bases are a match to TRBD1. The germline V gene has CDR1 SGHRS and CDR2 YFSETQ. The CDR3 has 15 residues. The CDR3 protein is CASSLGATGDYGYTF. DNA for the CDR3: TGCGCCAGCAGTTTGGGGGCGACAGGGGACTATGGCTACACCTTC.

The genes are TRBV11-2 and TRBJ1-3; D possibly corresponds to TRBD1 (5 bases). The length of the CDR3 is 16 residues. V lost 1 base and J 4 bases, leaving 14 bases between the germline ends. Germline CDR1 and CDR2: SGHAT and FQNNGV. The CDR3 protein is CASSLVVAGIGNTIYF. CDR3 DNA: TGTGCCAGCAGCTTAGTGGTGGCAGGGATCGGAAACACCATATATTTT.